The rows below give T cell receptor beta chains drawn from one sample of a study of blood T cell repertoires in COVID-19. Clones were read by immunoSEQ multiplex PCR, and TCRdb kept only the in-frame ones, dropping some. The repertoire holds approximately 210,000 clones, with roughly 86% as singletons. Sequences were obtained from peripheral blood. The receptors were sampled from a woman between 70 and 85 years old with active or convalescent COVID-19. The CDR3 runs from the conserved cysteine through the conserved F or W. A D gene is named only where the DNA matches it firmly. The size field is filled for only some rows; it gives once, few, many or a size class.

V	length	D	J	size	DNA	CDR3
TRBV11-1	16	TRBD1	TRBJ2-2	.	TGTGCCAGCAGCATCCGAAACCTCGACAGGGCCGGGGAGCTGTTTTTT	CASSIRNLDRAGELFF
TRBV5-4	13	.	TRBJ2-5	.	TGTGCCAGCAGCTCCGAGGTGGGAGAGACCCAGTACTTC	CASSSEVGETQYF
TRBV2	18	.	TRBJ2-1	.	TGTGCCAGCAGTGAAAGTAGGGGGTTAGGAACCTCGCTGGGTGAGCAGTTCTTC	CASSESRGLGTSLGEQFF
TRBV19	16	.	TRBJ2-2	.	TGTGCCAGTAGTATCCGAGGGGGTGCGAACACCGGGGAGCTGTTTTTT	CASSIRGGANTGELFF
TRBV7-2	13	.	TRBJ1-1	once	TGTGCCAGCAGCTCGCTTGAGGCCACTGAAGCTTTCTTT	CASSSLEATEAFF
TRBV7-6	15	.	TRBJ2-7	.	TGTGCCAGCAGCTTAGGTAGCGGAGTCGGGTACGAGCAGTACTTC	CASSLGSGVGYEQYF
TRBV4-1	14	TRBD2	TRBJ2-1	.	TGCGCCACTTCTCGGCTAGCGGCCTACAATGAGCAGTTCTTC	CATSRLAAYNEQFF
TRBV5-5	18	.	TRBJ1-3	.	TGTGCCAGCAGCTTGGGCCCACAAATGGGCCACTCTGGAAACACCATATATTTT	CASSLGPQMGHSGNTIYF
TRBV28	14	.	TRBJ1-5	.	TGTGCCAGCAGTTTAGGGCGTAGCAATCAGCCCCAGCATTTT	CASSLGRSNQPQHF
TRBV30	12	TRBD1	TRBJ1-1	.	TGTGCCTGGAGTCCCACGGACAGGGAAGCTTTCTTT	CAWSPTDREAFF
TRBV3-1/TRBV3-2	16	TRBD2	TRBJ2-7	.	TGTGCCAGCAGCCTCGAGTGGGGCGGGAGGGCCAAAGAGCAGTACTTC	CASSLEWGGRAKEQYF
TRBV3-1/TRBV3-2	16	TRBD2	TRBJ2-2	.	TGTGCCAGCAGACCCGCCAGCGGGAGGATGAACGGGGAGCTGTTTTTT	CASRPASGRMNGELFF
TRBV2	17	.	TRBJ2-3	.	TGTGCCAGCAGTGAAGCCCCTCTAGCGCAGCGCACAGATACGCAGTATTTT	CASSEAPLAQRTDTQYF
TRBV5-6	14	TRBD1	TRBJ1-1	.	TGTGCCAGCAGCTACGGGACAGAAAACACTGAAGCTTTCTTT	CASSYGTENTEAFF
TRBV5-1	18	TRBD2	TRBJ2-3	.	TGCGCCAGCAGCTCAAAAAGGACTAGCGGGAGGGCCGGAGATACGCAGTATTTT	CASSSKRTSGRAGDTQYF
TRBV7-2	15	.	TRBJ1-3	.	TGTGCCAGCAGCTTGTCCCTATGGACAGGAAACACCATATATTTT	CASSLSLWTGNTIYF
TRBV19	16	TRBD2	TRBJ2-2	few	TGTGCCACCTCATTAGGACTAGCGGGAGGGCCCGGGGAGCTGTTTTTT	CATSLGLAGGPGELFF
TRBV5-1	15	TRBD1	TRBJ2-7	.	TGCGCCAGCAGCTTTAGGGGGACAGGGGTCCGGGAGCAGTACTTC	CASSFRGTGVREQYF
TRBV28	17	TRBD1	TRBJ2-3	.	TGTGCCAGCAGCCAAAGGAGGACAGGGGTCCTCACAGATACGCAGTATTTT	CASSQRRTGVLTDTQYF
TRBV11-2	13	.	TRBJ2-7	.	TGTGCCAGCAGCTTAGGTCTAGCTGGGGAGCAGTACTTC	CASSLGLAGEQYF
TRBV11-2	14	TRBD1	TRBJ2-7	.	TGTGCCAGCAGCTTAATCGTAGGGGGCATCGAGCAGTACTTC	CASSLIVGGIEQYF
TRBV9	16	TRBD2	TRBJ2-5	once	TGTGCCAGCAGCCCTAAGCGGGACCTGCAACAAGAGACCCAGTACTTC	CASSPKRDLQQETQYF
TRBV29-1	14	TRBD2	TRBJ2-1	.	TGCAGCGGGGCGACTAGCGGGAGAGGTTATGAGCAGTTCTTC	CSGATSGRGYEQFF
TRBV7-3	14	.	TRBJ2-6	.	TGTGCCAGCAGCCGTTCTTCTGGGGCCAACGTCCTGACTTTC	CASSRSSGANVLTF
TRBV7-9	16	TRBD1	TRBJ1-1	.	TGTGCCAGCAGCTTGTCAGGGACAGGGTTGAACACTGAAGCTTTCTTT	CASSLSGTGLNTEAFF
TRBV14	15	.	TRBJ1-1	.	TGTGCCAGCAGCCTTCTGGGGGCAGGGAACACTGAAGCTTTCTTT	CASSLLGAGNTEAFF
TRBV24-1	15	TRBD1	TRBJ2-2	.	TGTGCCACCAGTGATCCCAGGGGGCGGACCGGGGAGCTGTTTTTT	CATSDPRGRTGELFF
TRBV6-5	14	.	TRBJ1-2	.	TGTGCCAGCAAAGTGGGTGGGCCTATCTATGGCTACACCTTC	CASKVGGPIYGYTF
TRBV2	14	.	TRBJ1-5	.	TGTGCCAGCAATACAGGACAGTCGGGTGAGCCCCAGCATTTT	CASNTGQSGEPQHF
TRBV5-1	14	.	TRBJ2-2	once	TGCGCCAGCAGCTTGGCCGCACTTACCGGGGAGCTGTTTTTT	CASSLAALTGELFF
TRBV7-2	15	.	TRBJ1-5	.	TGTGCCAGCAGCTTAGTTTCCCAGGGGAATCAGCCCCAGCATTTT	CASSLVSQGNQPQHF
TRBV6-6	14	.	TRBJ2-4	.	TGTGCCAGCAGTTACGCAGGAGGAGTAAACATTCAGTACTTC	CASSYAGGVNIQYF
TRBV3-1/TRBV3-2	16	.	TRBJ1-1	.	TGTGCCAGCAGCCTCCGGGCCTCAACAGGCGGCACTGAAGCTTTCTTT	CASSLRASTGGTEAFF
TRBV9	14	TRBD1	TRBJ1-3	.	TGTGCCAGCACCGAGGGGGCGGGTGGAAACACCATATATTTT	CASTEGAGGNTIYF
TRBV3-1/TRBV3-2	14	.	TRBJ1-2	once	TGTGCCAGCAGCCAAGATCCTTATAACTATGGCTACACCTTC	CASSQDPYNYGYTF
TRBV7-3	13	.	TRBJ2-3	.	TGTGCCAGCAGCTTACTAGTAGCAGATACGCAGTATTTT	CASSLLVADTQYF
TRBV5-6	19	TRBD2	TRBJ2-4	few	TGTGCCAGCAGCTTGGGACTAGCGGGAGACCTGGCAGCCAAAAACATTCAGTACTTC	CASSLGLAGDLAAKNIQYF
TRBV27	15	.	TRBJ2-7	.	TGTGCCAGCAGTTTTGGAGGGGAACTCCCCTACGAGCAGTACTTC	CASSFGGELPYEQYF
TRBV5-6	14	TRBD1	TRBJ1-5	.	TGTGCCAGCAGCCTATGGGACAGGACAGGGCCCCAGCATTTT	CASSLWDRTGPQHF
TRBV28	14	TRBD2	TRBJ2-7	.	TGTGCCAGCAGCAAAGCGGGAGACTTGTACGAGCAGTACTTC	CASSKAGDLYEQYF